A selection of T cell receptor beta chains follows, all from one sample in a study of T cell responses to AZD1222 COVID-19 vaccine. Only in-frame clones appear in the TCRdb table, and some are missing; sequencing was by immunoSEQ multiplex PCR. The profile shows about 150,000 clones, under 95% of them singletons. The input for sequencing was peripheral blood, taken on day 0 of AZD1222 vaccination. Receptor source: an adult in good health. Both conserved end residues are part of each CDR3. The D gene is left open where the match is weak. Clone size is not always given. Where it is, it says once, few, many or a class for expanded clones.

>TRBV18|NA|NA|TRBJ1-1
TGTGCCAGCTCACAGGGTCTGGCTGAAGCTTTCTTT
CASSQGLAEAFF
>TRBV28|NA|NA|TRBJ1-2
TGTGCCAGCAGTTTATTGGCAGGGGCTGGCTACACCTTC
CASSLLAGAGYTF
>TRBV5-5|NA|NA|TRBJ2-2
TGTGCCGGAAACGACGGATGGAACACCGGGGAGCTGTTTTTT
CAGNDGWNTGELFF
>TRBV19|TRBD2|NA|TRBJ2-3
TGTGCCAGTAGCTCCGGGACTAGCGGAACCACAGATACGCAGTATTTT
CASSSGTSGTTDTQYF
>TRBV10-1|TRBD1|once|TRBJ2-1
TGCGCCAGCAGTGACGGACAGGGGGCGAAGAATGAGCAGTTCTTC
CASSDGQGAKNEQFF
>TRBV18|NA|NA|TRBJ1-1
TGTGCCAGCTCACCACCGGACAAATCCACTGAAGCTTTCTTT
CASSPPDKSTEAFF
>TRBV2|NA|NA|TRBJ2-1
TGTGCCAGCAGTGTCGCACGTTACAATGAGCAGTTCTTC
CASSVARYNEQFF
>TRBV6-5|NA|many|TRBJ2-2
TGTGCCAGCAAGGGTGGAGGTGACACCGGGGAGCTGTTTTTT
CASKGGGDTGELFF
>TRBV27|TRBD2|NA|TRBJ2-1
TGTGCCAGCAGAATGACTAGCGGGGTCTACAATGAGCAGTTCTTC
CASRMTSGVYNEQFF
>TRBV30|NA|NA|TRBJ2-2
TGTGCCTGGAGATTATTTGGGTTCTGGGGGGAAAGGACCGGGGAGCTGTTTTTT
CAWRLFGFWGERTGELFF
>TRBV7-6|TRBD2|NA|TRBJ2-1
TGTGCCAGCAGCCCAACCCAGCGGGGTTACAATGAGCAGTTCTTC
CASSPTQRGYNEQFF
>TRBV4-1|NA|NA|TRBJ1-5
TGCGCCAGCAGCCAAGGTCAGGGGCTCGACACGCATTTT
CASSQGQGLDTHF
>TRBV19|NA|NA|TRBJ1-5
TGTGCCAGTAGTGCCGCCGGGGGGCAGCCCCAGCATTTT
CASSAAGGQPQHF
>TRBV5-1|NA|NA|TRBJ2-3
TGCGCCAGCAGCTTCGAGGGACCTACGGATACGCAGTATTTT
CASSFEGPTDTQYF
>TRBV27|NA|NA|TRBJ1-5
TGTGCCAGCAGTTTATCGAAAGGGATTACCGGTCAGCCCCAGCATTTT
CASSLSKGITGQPQHF
>TRBV4-1|TRBD2|NA|TRBJ2-7
TGCGCCAGCAGCCAATTCCCGACTAGCGCCGTACCGAATAGCGAGCAGTACTTC
CASSQFPTSAVPNSEQYF
>TRBV2|TRBD1|NA|TRBJ1-5
TGTGCCAGCAGTGTTGGACAGGGGGCACAGCCCCAGCATTTT
CASSVGQGAQPQHF
>TRBV7-8|TRBD2|NA|TRBJ2-1
TGTGCCAGCGCGACTAGCGGGGGGGCTTACAATGAGCAGTTCTTC
CASATSGGAYNEQFF